The 9 T cell receptor beta chains below come from one sample, sequenced in a study of shared clonotypes between healthy human individuals. Some clones are missing from TCRdb's copy, which holds only in-frame ones; the method was immunoSEQ multiplex PCR. Of approximately 720,000 clones in the sample, approximately 75% are singletons; the top ten hold around 1.8%. Material for sequencing was memory CD4+ T cells sorted from blood. Subset given: CD45RA-negative fraction. Receptor source: a woman younger than 45 in good health.

The gene calls are TRBV4-2 and TRBJ2-2; TRBD2 might be the D (5 bases). Trimming removed 4 bases at V and 6 bases at J, with 12 bases between. The CDR3 has 14 residues. Germline V gene data show CDR1 as LGHNA and CDR2 as YNFKEQ. The CDR3 spells CASSRERAAGELFF. CDR3 nucleotide sequence: TGTGCCAGCAGCCGCGAAAGAGCGGCCGGGGAGCTGTTTTTT.

The V and J genes are TRBV13 and TRBJ2-7; the match to TRBD1 covers 8 bases. Losses at the gene ends were 5 bases for V and 3 bases for J; bases not matched to a gene: 9. Per germline, CDR1 PRHDT and CDR2 FYEKMQ (reference sequence). The CDR3 runs 15 residues. This CDR3 reads CASSLGQGVVYEQYF. The CDR3 DNA sequence: TGTGCCAGCAGCCTCGGACAGGGTGTTGTCTACGAGCAGTACTTC.

The rearrangement links TRBV1 to TRBJ2-2; TRBD2, the table's D call, lacks a check against the DNA. TRBV1 counts as a pseudogene. CDR3 size: 17 residues. The CDR3 DNA is TGCACCAGCAGCCAATTAAGACTAGCGGGAGACACCGGGGAGCTGTTTTTT. Encoded protein: CTSSQLRLAGDTGELFF.

The rearrangement links TRBV28 to TRBJ2-5; the D gene is possibly TRBD2 (6 bases). V was shortened by 5 bases and J by 6 bases, with 16 bases between the two germline ends. This CDR3 spans 14 amino acids. Germline V gene data show CDR1 as MDHEN and CDR2 as SYDVKM. In nucleotides, the CDR3 is TGTGCCAGCAGTCAACGACTGGGGGGTCAGACCCAGTACTTC. Translating gives CASSQRLGGQTQYF.

V gene TRBV2 combines with J gene TRBJ1-4; D ambiguous. The V and J ends lost 8 bases and 4 bases respectively, with 11 bases between them. The CDR3 is 13 amino acids. Germline loops: CDR1 SNHLY, CDR2 FYNNEI. CDR3 sequence reads: CASRREYNEKLFF. CDR3 sequence (DNA): TGTGCCAGCCGGCGGGAGTATAATGAAAAACTGTTTTTT.

The rearrangement links TRBV18 to TRBJ2-2; no definite D call. V was trimmed by 5 bases and J by 7 bases, leaving 8 bases between them. The germline V gene encodes CDR1 KGHSH and CDR2 LQKENI. The CDR3 has 12 residues. The CDR3 DNA is TGTGCCAGCTCATCGGATGTCGGGGAGCTGTTTTTT. Residues: CASSSDVGELFF.

The V call is TRBV2, the J call TRBJ1-4; no firm D call. V was pared by 6 bases and J by 13 bases, with 15 bases between. The germline V gene encodes CDR1 SNHLY and CDR2 FYNNEI. The CDR3 has 12 residues. CDR3 in DNA: TGTGCCAGCAGGGACGACAAAAAAAGACTGTTTTTT. Its protein product is CASRDDKKRLFF.

The chain has TRBV6-5 and TRBJ1-6; no reliable D call. CDR1 MNHEY and CDR2 SVGAGI come from the germline V gene. Deletions cut 4 bases from V and 7 bases from J, with 14 bases between. This CDR3 is 15 amino acids long. The CDR3 is CASSSGRRTNSPLHF. The CDR3 region has the DNA TGTGCCAGCAGTTCAGGAAGGCGTACAAATTCACCCCTCCACTTT.

Of note for this clone: In the same sample, other DNA sequences code for this CDR3. In DNA, the CDR3 is TGTGCCAGTAGCAGACAGGGAACTAACTATGGCTACACCTTC. This encodes CASSRQGTNYGYTF. The chain couples TRBV19 to TRBJ1-2; TRBD1 agrees at 7 bases. This CDR3 comprises 14 residues. The germline V gene encodes CDR1 LNHDA and CDR2 SQIVND (reference sequence). The J segment lost 0 bases and the V segment lost 6 bases, leaving 4 bases of the junction unmatched. Based on the CDR3 plus reference TRBV19 and TRBJ1-2, the full variable domain is DGGITQSPKYLFRKEGQNVTLSCEQNLNHDAMYWYRQDPGQGLRLIYYSQIVNDFQKGDIAEGYSVSREKKESFPLTVTSAQKNPTAFYLCASSRQGTNYGYTFGSGTRLTVV.